These T cell receptor beta chains were read from a single sample in a study of shared clonotypes between healthy human individuals. Sequenced by immunoSEQ multiplex PCR; TCRdb stores in-frame clones only, minus some. The table lists under 850,000 clones, approximately 92% of them singletons. Sequencing was done on a sample of naive CD8+ T cells sorted from blood. Source of these receptors: a young man in good health. CDR3s include the opening cysteine and the closing phenylalanine or tryptophan. A D gene is named only where the DNA matches it firmly.

TRBD2 TRBJ2-7 TRBV5-1 TGCGCCAGCAGCTCTGGGACTAGTAACTACGAGCAGTACTTC CASSSGTSNYEQYF
NA TRBJ2-7 TRBV12-2 TGTGCAAGTCGCTTAGCGGACAGGGCTATCTACGAGCAGTACTTC CASRLADRAIYEQYF
TRBD1 TRBJ2-2 TRBV29-1 TGCAGCGTTGAAGATCCTCACAGGGGGCGCTTCGGGGAGCTGTTTTTT CSVEDPHRGRFGELFF
NA TRBJ2-5 TRBV27 TGTGCCAGCAGTTTTGAGGGGCCCCAAGAGACCCAGTACTTC CASSFEGPQETQYF
NA TRBJ2-7 TRBV5-4 TGTGCCAGCAGCTTGAATCGGGACGAGCAGTACTTC CASSLNRDEQYF
NA TRBJ2-7 TRBV4-1 TGCGCCAGCAGCCAAGATAGGGTCGGGCAGGGTTCCTACGAGCAGTACTTC CASSQDRVGQGSYEQYF
TRBD1 TRBJ2-5 TRBV6-5 TGTGCCAGCAGTTACAAGGGACAGCGACAAGAGACCCAGTACTTC CASSYKGQRQETQYF
TRBD1 TRBJ2-7 TRBV27 TGTGCCAGCAGTTTGAGGGGGCTCAACTCCTACGAGCAGTACTTC CASSLRGLNSYEQYF
TRBD1 TRBJ2-7 TRBV7-9 TGTGCCAGCAGCCTCCGGACAGGTCTGCGTGAGCAGTACTTC CASSLRTGLREQYF
NA TRBJ2-7 TRBV27 TGTGCCAGCAGTTTAAAGCGGGTCTACGAGCAGTACTTC CASSLKRVYEQYF
NA TRBJ2-2 TRBV21-1 TGTGCCAGCACCCCACACAGAACCGGGGAGCTGTTTTTT CASTPHRTGELFF
NA TRBJ2-7 TRBV10-1 TGCGCCAGCAGTGCGGGACCCTCGGGCGAGCAGTACTTC CASSAGPSGEQYF
TRBD2 TRBJ2-1 TRBV18 TGTGCCAGCTCATCCGGACTAGCGGGAGGTAGCCACAATGAGCAGTTCTTC CASSSGLAGGSHNEQFF
TRBD1 TRBJ2-1 TRBV19 TGTGCCAGTAGTATAGGACAGGGGCTCAATGAGCAGTTCTTC CASSIGQGLNEQFF
NA TRBJ1-3 TRBV7-9 TGTGCCAGCAGCTCCCCCCTGACAGCCGAAAACACCATATATTTT CASSSPLTAENTIYF
TRBD2 TRBJ2-1 TRBV7-9 TGTGCCAGCAGCTTAGGCCTTGCTAGCGGGAGCTCCTACAATGAGCAGTTCTTC CASSLGLASGSSYNEQFF
TRBD2 TRBJ2-1 TRBV27 TGTGCCAGCAGTTGGGGACTACCCTCGGATGAGCAGTTCTTC CASSWGLPSDEQFF
TRBD1 TRBJ1-4 TRBV7-8 TGTGCCAGCAGCCCTCAGACAGGGGGCCATGAAAAACTGTTTTTT CASSPQTGGHEKLFF
TRBD2 TRBJ2-7 TRBV2 TGTGCCAGCAGTGATTCGCTAGCGGCAAACGAGCAGTACTTC CASSDSLAANEQYF
NA TRBJ2-7 TRBV13 TGTGCCAGCAGCTTATCCAGCGACACCTACGAGCAGTACTTC CASSLSSDTYEQYF
NA TRBJ1-1 TRBV2 TGTGCCAGCAGCGGGATAGGGGCCTCAAACACTGAAGCTTTCTTT CASSGIGASNTEAFF
NA TRBJ2-7 TRBV19 TGTGCCAGTAGTATAGGATTGGGAATTCTCTCCTACGAGCAGTACTTC CASSIGLGILSYEQYF
TRBD1 TRBJ2-5 TRBV27 TGTGCCAGCAGACCCGACAGGGGGCTAGAGACCCAGTACTTC CASRPDRGLETQYF